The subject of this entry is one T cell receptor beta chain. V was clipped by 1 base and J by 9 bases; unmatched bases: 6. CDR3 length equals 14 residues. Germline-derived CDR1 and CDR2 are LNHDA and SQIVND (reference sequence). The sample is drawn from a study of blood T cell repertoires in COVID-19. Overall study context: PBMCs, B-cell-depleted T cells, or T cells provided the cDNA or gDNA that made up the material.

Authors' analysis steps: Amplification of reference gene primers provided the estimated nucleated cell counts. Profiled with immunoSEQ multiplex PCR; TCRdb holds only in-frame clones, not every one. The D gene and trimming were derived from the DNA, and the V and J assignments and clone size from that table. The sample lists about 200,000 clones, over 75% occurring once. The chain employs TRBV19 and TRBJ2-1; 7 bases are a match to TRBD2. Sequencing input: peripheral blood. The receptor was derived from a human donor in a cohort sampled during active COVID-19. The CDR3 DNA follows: TGTGCCAGTAGTATAGGGGGGAGGGACGGTGAGCAGTTCTTC. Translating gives CASSIGGRDGEQFF.